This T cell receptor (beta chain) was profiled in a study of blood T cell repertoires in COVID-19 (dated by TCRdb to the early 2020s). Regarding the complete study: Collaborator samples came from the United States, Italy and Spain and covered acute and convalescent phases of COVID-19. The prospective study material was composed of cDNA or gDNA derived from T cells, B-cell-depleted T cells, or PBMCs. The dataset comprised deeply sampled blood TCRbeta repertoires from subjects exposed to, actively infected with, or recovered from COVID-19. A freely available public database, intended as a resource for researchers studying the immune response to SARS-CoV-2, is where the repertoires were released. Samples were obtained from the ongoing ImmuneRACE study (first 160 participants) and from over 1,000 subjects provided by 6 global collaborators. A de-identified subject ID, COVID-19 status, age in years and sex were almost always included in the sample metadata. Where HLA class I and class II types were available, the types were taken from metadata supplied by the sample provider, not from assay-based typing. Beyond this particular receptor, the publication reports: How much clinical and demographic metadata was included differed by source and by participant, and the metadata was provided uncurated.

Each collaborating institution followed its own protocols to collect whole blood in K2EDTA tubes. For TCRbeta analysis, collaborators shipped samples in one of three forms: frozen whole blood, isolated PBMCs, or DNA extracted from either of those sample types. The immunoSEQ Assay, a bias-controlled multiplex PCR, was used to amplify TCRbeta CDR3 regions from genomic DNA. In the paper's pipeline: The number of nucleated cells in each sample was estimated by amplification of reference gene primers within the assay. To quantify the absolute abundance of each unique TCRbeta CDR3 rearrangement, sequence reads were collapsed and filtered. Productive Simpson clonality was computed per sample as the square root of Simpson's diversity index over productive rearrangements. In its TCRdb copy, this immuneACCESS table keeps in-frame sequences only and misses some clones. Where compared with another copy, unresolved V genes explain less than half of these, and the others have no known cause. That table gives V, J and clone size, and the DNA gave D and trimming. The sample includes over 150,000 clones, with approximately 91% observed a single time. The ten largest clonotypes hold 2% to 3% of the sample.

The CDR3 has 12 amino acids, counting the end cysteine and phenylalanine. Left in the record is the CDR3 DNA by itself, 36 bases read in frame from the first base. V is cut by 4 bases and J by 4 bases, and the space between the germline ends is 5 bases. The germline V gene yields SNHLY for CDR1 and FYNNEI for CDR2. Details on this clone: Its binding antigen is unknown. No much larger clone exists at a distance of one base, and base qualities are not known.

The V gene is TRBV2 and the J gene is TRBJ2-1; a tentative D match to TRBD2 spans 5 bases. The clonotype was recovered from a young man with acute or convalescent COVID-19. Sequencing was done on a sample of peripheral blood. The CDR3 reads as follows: CASSGEYNEQFF. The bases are TGTGCCAGCAGTGGGGAGTACAATGAGCAGTTCTTC.